These 26 T cell receptor beta chains share one sample of origin, sequenced in a study of CD8 T cells in Susac syndrome. cDNA came from about 0.51 to 1 ug RNA primed by random hexamers. One entry per CDR3 protein, called by TCRdb with MiXCR from the immunoSEQ multiplex PCR reads. This table holds about 210,000 distinct CDR3 sequences, 95% found once. Sequenced material: CD4+ T cells from PBMCs. Receptors originate from a human donor with multiple sclerosis.

This clonotype was observed a single time. The CDR3 is CATSDRGTGHNEQFF. The DNA for the CDR3 is TGTGCCACCAGTGACAGGGGCACGGGGCACAATGAGCAGTTCTTC. This chain uses TRBV24-1 with TRBJ2-1, with a weak D call TRBD1 (6 bases). The germline V gene has CDR1 KGHDR and CDR2 SFDVKD. The CDR3 runs to 15 residues. The V and J ends lost 4 bases and 5 bases respectively, with 14 bases between them.

The chain is built from TRBV10-3 and TRBJ2-5, with 7 bases aligning to TRBD1. The CDR3 has 12 residues. J was trimmed by 3 bases and V by 6 bases; bases with no gene match: 1. The germline CDR1 and CDR2 sequences are ENHRY and SYGVKD. CDR3 amino acids: CAIRGTEETQYF. In DNA form, the CDR3 reads TGTGCCATCAGAGGGACAGAAGAGACCCAGTACTTC.

The chain carries TRBV29-1 and TRBJ2-7, with D uncertain. This CDR3 contains 13 residues. The V end was cut by 5 bases, the J end by 6 bases, with 17 bases between. Germline CDR1 SQVTM, CDR2 ANQGSEA. CDR3: CSVPKNSPGEQYF. DNA for the CDR3: TGCAGCGTTCCCAAGAACTCTCCGGGCGAGCAGTACTTC.

The V gene is TRBV9, the J gene TRBJ2-2; D remains unclear. V was trimmed by 1 base and J by 5 bases, leaving 12 bases between them. This CDR3 spans 15 amino acids. Germline V gene lookup returns CDR1 SGDLS and CDR2 YYNGEE. CDR3 bases: TGTGCCAGCAGCGTATCCCAGCAGAGGACCGGGGAGCTGTTTTTT. Protein product: CASSVSQQRTGELFF.

The V gene is TRBV7-9, the J gene TRBJ2-3, with 11 bases identical to TRBD2. Germline lookup yields CDR1 SEHNR and CDR2 FQNEAQ (reference sequence). The junction had 4 bases not matched to a gene; V was cut back by 6 bases and J by 5 bases. There are 14 residues in the CDR3. CDR3 in amino acids: CASRTSGSRDTQYF. The CDR3 coding sequence is TGTGCCAGCAGAACTAGCGGGAGTCGAGATACGCAGTATTTT.

V gene TRBV9 combines with J gene TRBJ1-3, with a possible D match to TRBD1 (6 bases). Germline assignment: CDR1 SGDLS and CDR2 YYNGEE. The CDR3 consists of 15 residues. Between the trimmed V and J ends, which lost 4 bases and 0 bases, there was a span of 11 bases. The CDR3 DNA sequence: TGTGCCAGCAGCCCGGGACACCTCTCTGGAAACACCATATATTTT. Protein product: CASSPGHLSGNTIYF.

The V and J genes are TRBV29-1 and TRBJ2-6; TRBD1 aligns across 7 bases. Trimming removed 6 bases from V and 0 bases from J; junction bases left unmatched: 5. The CDR3 totals 15 residues. Germline values: CDR1 SQVTM, CDR2 ANQGSEA. CDR3 coding DNA: TGCAGCGTGAGGGGGCATTACTCTGGGGCCAACGTCCTGACTTTC. Translated, it gives CSVRGHYSGANVLTF.

The chain uses TRBV3-1 and TRBJ2-7; TRBD2 aligns across 10 bases. Trimming at V came to 0 bases and at J to 5 bases, leaving 7 bases not matched to a gene. The CDR3 consists of 16 residues. Per germline, CDR1 LGHDT and CDR2 YNNKEL (reference sequence). CDR3 nucleotides: TGTGCCAGCAGCCAAGAAGCGGGGGGGCCTCGGGACGAGCAGTACTTC. Its translation is CASSQEAGGPRDEQYF.

The V gene is TRBV15, the J gene TRBJ1-2; D ambiguous. Germline loops: CDR1 LNHNV, CDR2 YYDKDF (reference sequence). This CDR3 spans 12 amino acids. Trimming cost V 3 bases and J 8 bases, with 10 bases left between them. CDR3 residues: CATSSSPEGYTF. DNA for the CDR3: TGTGCCACCAGCAGCTCCCCGGAGGGCTACACCTTC.

The V call is TRBV18, the J call TRBJ2-5; TRBD2 matches at 11 bases. This CDR3 region has 16 residues. V was pared by 1 base and J by 3 bases, with 4 bases of the junction left unmatched. Germline CDR1 reads KGHSH; CDR2 reads LQKENI. The CDR3, as DNA: TGTGCCAGCTCACCACTACCGGGACTAGCGGAAGAGACCCAGTACTTC. Protein product: CASSPLPGLAEETQYF.

In regard to this clonotype: Mismatch with germline at one junction end may stem from a read error. This chain links TRBV20-1 with TRBJ2-5, with a weak D call TRBD2 (5 bases). The CDR3 loop spans 12 amino acids. Germline CDR1 DFQATT, CDR2 SNEGSKA (reference sequence). CDR3 nucleotides: TGCAGTTCTAGCCCCGTCCAAGAGACCCAGTACTTC. The encoded protein is CSSSPVQETQYF.

The sample holds one count of this clonotype. This sequence joins TRBV27 and TRBJ2-4, with 12 nucleotides matching TRBD2. V shed 8 bases, J shed 2 bases, and the junction held 4 bases outside the gene matches. The germline gives CDR1 MNHEY, CDR2 SMNVEV (reference sequence). CDR3 size: 15 residues. CDR3 amino acids: CASRLAGVSKNIQYF. The CDR3 DNA follows: TGTGCCAGCCGACTAGCGGGAGTGTCCAAAAACATTCAGTACTTC.

This clonotype was observed a handful of times. CDR3 in amino acids: CASSTPPAGYNEQFF. CDR3 nucleotide sequence: TGTGCCAGCAGCACCCCCCCGGCGGGCTACAATGAGCAGTTCTTC. This sequence joins TRBV9 and TRBJ2-1; D perhaps matches TRBD2 (5 bases). CDR3 length: 15 amino acids. In germline, CDR1 is SGDLS, CDR2 YYNGEE. Trimming stripped 4 bases from V and 3 bases from J, with 14 bases between.

The genes are TRBV12-3 or TRBV12-4 and TRBJ2-1; D remains ambiguous. The CDR3 sequence is 11 residues long. Trimming cost V 3 bases and J 14 bases, with 11 bases left between them. The CDR3 bases are TGTGCCAGCAGTTTTGGGTTAATAGAGTTCTTC. Translation: CASSFGLIEFF.

The V and J genes are TRBV30 and TRBJ2-1; D gene uncertain. The V and J ends lost 4 bases and 6 bases respectively, with 10 bases between them. The CDR3 has 12 residues. Germline CDR1 and CDR2: GTSNPN and SVGIG (reference sequence). Written as DNA, the CDR3 is TGTGCCTGGACTACCTTGGGCAATGAGCAGTTCTTC. This gives the protein CAWTTLGNEQFF.

A few counts support this clonotype. The chain recombines TRBV2 with TRBJ2-1; unclear D gene. CDR1 is SNHLY, CDR2 FYNNEI, per germline. The CDR3 has 11 residues. V shed 5 bases and J shed 6 bases, with 5 bases lying between them. For the CDR3, the DNA is TGTGCCAGCAGTCTGACCAATGAGCAGTTCTTC. Translation: CASSLTNEQFF.

The rearrangement joins TRBV20-1 to TRBJ1-4, with TRBD1 matching 10 bases. The CDR3 sequence is 13 residues long. The V gene end was trimmed by 6 bases and the J gene end by 7 bases; junction bases not matched to a gene: 5. Per germline, CDR1 DFQATT and CDR2 SNEGSKA (reference sequence). The CDR3: CSALGQGFEKLFF. The CDR3 DNA reads TGCAGTGCCCTGGGACAGGGGTTTGAAAAACTGTTTTTT.

This clonotype was detected only once. This chain uses TRBV27 with TRBJ2-6, with D tentatively TRBD1 (6 bases). The germline V gene encodes CDR1 MNHEY and CDR2 SMNVEV (reference sequence). The germline V and J ends were trimmed by 6 bases and 0 bases, with 15 bases remaining between them. CDR3 size: 17 residues. Written as DNA, the CDR3 is TGTGCCAGCAGCCCGGGTCAGGGGAGCTCTGGGGCCAACGTCCTGACTTTC. Its protein product is CASSPGQGSSGANVLTF.

V and J are TRBV20-1 and TRBJ2-1; D might be TRBD2 (6 bases). The CDR3 contains 11 residues. The germline V gene encodes CDR1 DFQATT and CDR2 SNEGSKA (reference sequence). The ends were cut back, 5 bases at V and 12 bases at J, with 14 bases in the middle. CDR3 region: CSAQTGTGQFF. The CDR3 DNA sequence: TGCAGTGCTCAAACCGGGACTGGGCAGTTCTTC.

Here the CDR3 reads CAWGRGGFYEQYF. The CDR3 DNA reads as TGTGCCTGGGGAAGAGGAGGTTTCTACGAGCAGTACTTC. The chain employs TRBV30 and TRBJ2-7; perhaps TRBD2 as D (5 bases). CDR1 is GTSNPN and CDR2 is SVGIG in the germline V gene (reference sequence). V was trimmed by 5 bases and J by 3 bases, leaving 14 bases between them. The CDR3 runs 13 residues.

The chain uses TRBV20-1 and TRBJ2-1, with 7 bases that match TRBD1. The CDR3 has 14 residues. Germline trimming cut 3 bases from V and 5 bases from J; bases unmatched to any gene: 7. Germline CDR1 and CDR2: DFQATT and SNEGSKA (reference sequence). Here the CDR3 DNA reads TGCAGTGCTAGTGTTTACAGGGGTCACAATGAGCAGTTCTTC. It codes for CSASVYRGHNEQFF.

The rearrangement joins TRBV7-9 to TRBJ1-6; D may be TRBD1 (5 bases). Germline V gene sequence: CDR1 SEHNR, CDR2 FQNEAQ (reference sequence). Trimming took off 2 bases at V and 10 bases at J, with 12 bases between the two ends. CDR3 length: 14 amino acids. The CDR3 DNA reads as TGTGCCAGCAGCTTAACGGGGCCCCAGTCACCCCTCCACTTT. It specifies CASSLTGPQSPLHF.

The rearrangement joins TRBV6-5 to TRBJ2-5; perhaps TRBD2 as D (6 bases). Trimming removed 5 bases at V and 5 bases at J, with 15 bases between. The V gene's germline CDR1 is MNHEY and CDR2 SVGAGI. This CDR3 comprises 14 residues. CDR3 sequence reads: CASSLGTALETQYF. The CDR3 region has the DNA TGTGCCAGCAGTCTAGGGACTGCATTGGAGACCCAGTACTTC.

This chain connects TRBV20-1 to TRBJ1-2; the match to TRBD1 covers 7 bases. This CDR3 contains 15 residues. With V trimmed by 0 bases and J by 2 bases, 6 bases remained unmatched. Germline V lookup: CDR1 DFQATT, CDR2 SNEGSKA (reference sequence). This chain's CDR3 is CSARDPLQGNYGYTF. The CDR3, as DNA: TGCAGTGCTAGAGACCCTTTACAGGGGAACTATGGCTACACCTTC.

The CDR3 sequence is CATSRQGSLAVVNGYTF. The CDR3 bases are TGTGCCACCAGCAGACAGGGAAGTTTGGCCGTCGTCAATGGCTACACCTTC. The rearrangement uses TRBV15 and TRBJ1-2, with D possibly matching TRBD1 (5 bases). There are 17 residues in the CDR3. CDR1 is LNHNV and CDR2 is YYDKDF in the germline V gene (reference sequence). V lost 2 bases to trimming and J lost 6 bases, with 22 bases between them.

This rearrangement joins TRBV4-2 to TRBJ2-1; weak D call: TRBD1 (6 bases). This CDR3 comprises 16 residues. In germline, CDR1 is LGHNA, CDR2 YNFKEQ. V gave up 3 bases and J gave up 2 bases, with 14 bases separating them. As DNA, the CDR3 is TGTGCCAGCAGCCATCCTCGACAGGCGGCCTACAATGAGCAGTTCTTC. It yields the protein CASSHPRQAAYNEQFF.